Included here is one T cell receptor beta chain sequence, with context. Produced via immunoSEQ multiplex PCR; TCRdb's table is partial and in-frame only. The sample has around 68,000 clones, around nine tenths seen once. The source of the sample is a study of T cell changes during pregnancy in multiple sclerosis. Sequenced here: CD4+ T cells from peripheral blood mononuclear cells, sampled before pregnancy. The sequence was collected from a female donor with multiple sclerosis, enrolled in a pregnancy study.

This chain's CDR3 is CASRPGQGRHTIYF. CDR3 DNA sequence: TGTGCCAGCAGACCGGGACAGGGAAGACACACCATATATTTT. The chain combines TRBV6-1 with TRBJ1-3, with TRBD1 identical over 9 bases. This CDR3 contains 14 residues. V shed 6 bases, J shed 8 bases, and the junction held 8 bases outside the gene matches. The germline CDR1 and CDR2 sequences are MNHNS and SASEGT.